The 11 T cell receptor beta chains below come from one sample, sequenced in a study of OX40 agonist ivuxolimab in advanced cancers. Sequenced by immunoSEQ multiplex PCR; TCRdb stores in-frame clones only, minus some. The repertoire holds about 16,000 clones, with roughly 79% as singletons. The sequences come from CD4+ or CD8+ T cells sorted from blood, collected in a trial of the OX40 agonist ivuxolimab. These receptors came from an adult with an advanced solid tumor such as melanoma, head and neck, liver or kidney cancer.

This chain links TRBV7-2 with TRBJ2-5; 7 bases align to TRBD1. The CDR3 is 14 amino acids. Germline assignment: CDR1 SGHTA and CDR2 FQGNSA. The V segment lost 5 bases and the J segment 3 bases; nucleotides outside the gene matches: 6. The CDR3, as DNA: TGTGCCAGCAGCCACACAGGGGATAAAGAGACCCAGTACTTC. Its translation is CASSHTGDKETQYF. Together with reference TRBV7-2 and TRBJ2-5, the CDR3 gives the full variable domain: GAGVSQSPSNKVTEKGKDVELRCDPISGHTALYWYRQSLGQGLEFLIYFQGNSAPDKSGLPSDRFSAERTGGSVSTLTIQRTQQEDSAVYLCASSHTGDKETQYFGPGTRLLVL.

The gene calls are TRBV5-6 and TRBJ1-2, with no clear D. The CDR3 has 14 amino acids. Looked up from germline, CDR1 is SGHDT and CDR2 is YYEEEE. V was shortened by 2 bases and J by 2 bases, with 10 bases between the two germline ends. CDR3 sequence (DNA): TGTGCCAGCAGCTTTGGGCGAACCAACTATGGCTACACCTTC. Its translation is CASSFGRTNYGYTF.

The chain is built from TRBV6-5 and TRBJ2-5, with D possibly matching TRBD2 (6 bases). The CDR3 has 15 amino acids. Germline V CDR1 and CDR2: MNHEY, SVGAGI. The V end lost 5 bases, the J end lost 5 bases, and 18 bases lay between the germline ends. The CDR3 protein is CASSLGGSWGETQYF. The CDR3 DNA reads as TGTGCCAGCAGTCTTGGGGGGAGCTGGGGGGAGACCCAGTACTTC.

The rearrangement uses TRBV5-4 and TRBJ2-1, with unresolved D. V lost 3 bases, J lost 8 bases, and 9 bases lay in between. This CDR3 is built from 12 residues. The germline gives CDR1 SGHNT, CDR2 YYREEE (reference sequence). In DNA form, the CDR3 reads TGTGCCAGCAGCTCGGTCAGCGATGAGCAGTTCTTC. This translates into CASSSVSDEQFF.

Only a few counts were recorded for this clone. This chain links TRBV7-2 with TRBJ2-7; D uncertain. The V end lost 4 bases, the J end lost 3 bases, and 10 bases lay between the germline ends. The germline CDR1 and CDR2 sequences are SGHTA and FQGNSA. This CDR3 is 13 amino acids long. As DNA, the CDR3 is TGTGCCAGCAGCTATTACATTCACTACGAGCAGTACTTC. This sequence encodes CASSYYIHYEQYF.

The chain carries TRBV19 and TRBJ1-1; no definite D call. The CDR3 contains 12 residues. Germline CDR1 is LNHDA and CDR2 is SQIVND (reference sequence). The ends were cut back, 7 bases at V and 4 bases at J, with 10 bases in the middle. CDR3 amino acids: CASNDGSTEAFF. In nucleotides, the CDR3 is TGTGCCAGTAATGACGGCTCCACTGAAGCTTTCTTT. Full variable domain (remainder filled in from reference TRBV19 and TRBJ1-1): DGGITQSPKYLFRKEGQNVTLSCEQNLNHDAMYWYRQDPGQGLRLIYYSQIVNDFQKGDIAEGYSVSREKKESFPLTVTSAQKNPTAFYLCASNDGSTEAFFGQGTRLTVV.

V usage is TRBV6-6 and J usage is TRBJ1-5; D gene unclear. V lost 9 bases, J lost 6 bases, and 15 bases lay in between. Germline V gene data show CDR1 as MNHNY and CDR2 as SVGAGI (reference sequence). This CDR3 comprises 13 residues. CDR3 region: CASSSGVSQPQHF. The DNA of the CDR3 is TGTGCCAGTTCGTCAGGAGTCAGTCAGCCCCAGCATTTT.

V and J are TRBV7-9 and TRBJ1-6; D is unresolved. Trimming left V 4 bases short and J 7 bases short, with 5 bases between. CDR1 and CDR2 from the germline V gene are SEHNR and FQNEAQ (reference sequence). CDR3 length: 12 amino acids. CDR3 DNA sequence: TGTGCCAGCAGCTCCGGCAATTCACCCCTCCACTTT. It codes for CASSSGNSPLHF.

The CDR3 reads CAWSAGNNSPLHF. For the CDR3, the DNA is TGTGCCTGGAGTGCGGGGAACAATTCACCCCTCCACTTT. The chain combines TRBV30 with TRBJ1-6; unclear D gene. Per germline, CDR1 GTSNPN and CDR2 SVGIG (reference sequence). The V end was cut by 1 base, the J end by 7 bases, with 8 bases between. The CDR3 extends over 13 amino acids. The whole variable domain, filled in from reference TRBV30 and TRBJ1-6, reads SQTIHQWPATLVQPVGSPLSLECTVEGTSNPNLYWYRQAAGRGLQLLFYSVGIGQISSEVPQNLSASRPQDRQFILSSKKLLLSDSGFYLCAWSAGNNSPLHFGNGTRLTVT.

The chain recombines TRBV13 with TRBJ1-1, with D hard to call. CDR1 PRHDT and CDR2 FYEKMQ come from the germline V gene (reference sequence). V lost 5 bases, J lost 2 bases, and 12 bases lay in between. The CDR3 covers 14 residues. The CDR3 region has the DNA TGTGCCAGCAGCGCTTACTACAGTAACACTGAAGCTTTCTTT. It is translated as CASSAYYSNTEAFF.

This chain uses TRBV6-5 with TRBJ1-1; D is ambiguous. Trimming left V 3 bases short and J 1 base short, with 6 bases between. Germline CDR1 reads MNHEY; CDR2 reads SVGAGI. CDR3 length equals 13 residues. The CDR3 is CASSYSSNTEAFF. The CDR3 region has the DNA TGTGCCAGCAGTTATTCCTCGAACACTGAAGCTTTCTTT.